The 20 T cell receptor beta chains below all came from one sample that was sequenced in a study of spatial heterogeneity in lung cancer (dated by TCRdb to the late 2010s). Receptor libraries were prepared by 5' RACE. Instrument used: NextSeq 500. The public reads were quality trimmed at Q25 with fastp and then assembled into clones with MiXCR by TCRdb, keeping productive beta chains. A single entry per CDR3 protein holds the most common genes and DNA from its merged rows. Across this sample there are some 44,000 distinct CDR3 sequences, with roughly 13% seen only once. In total, the top ten clones hold 55% to 65% of the sample. The time point label of this sample denotes: sample taken at primary tumor resection. This specimen consisted of PBMCs, obtained at surgery. The receptors derive from a male donor with early-stage non-small cell lung cancer.

The chain is built from TRBV24-1 and TRBJ2-7, with D unclear. Trimming left V 2 bases short and J 2 bases short, with 12 bases between. Germline V gene sequence: CDR1 KGHDR, CDR2 SFDVKD. The CDR3 is 15 residues long. In nucleotides, the CDR3 is TGTGCCACCAGTGATTCCTGGAGACCAACCTACGAGCAGTACTTC. This codes for CATSDSWRPTYEQYF.

The genes are TRBV12-3 or TRBV12-4 and TRBJ1-1; D uncertain. The germline V and J ends were trimmed by 2 bases and 4 bases, with 14 bases remaining between them. The CDR3 contains 15 residues. CDR3 in amino acids: CASSLRTREFTEAFF. In nucleotides, the CDR3 is TGTGCCAGCAGTTTACGAACAAGGGAGTTCACTGAAGCTTTCTTT.

This clonotype was seen repeatedly, ten times or more. The gene calls are TRBV27 and TRBJ1-1, with D possibly being TRBD1 (6 bases). The germline V gene has CDR1 MNHEY and CDR2 SMNVEV (reference sequence). The CDR3 runs 14 residues. Trimming removed 8 bases at V and 0 bases at J, with 13 bases between. DNA for the CDR3: TGTGCCAGCTCGATGGGACAAGTGAACACTGAAGCTTTCTTT. Translated: CASSMGQVNTEAFF.

This clonotype was seen many times. The chain carries TRBV2 and TRBJ2-7; D call uncertain. V lost 5 bases and J 4 bases, leaving 6 bases between the germline ends. Germline CDR1 and CDR2: SNHLY and FYNNEI. CDR3 size: 11 residues. CDR3 coding DNA: TGTGCCAGCAGTAAACGATACGAGCAGTACTTC. It translates to CASSKRYEQYF.

This clonotype was found a few times. This sequence joins TRBV7-2 and TRBJ1-6, with D tentatively TRBD1 (5 bases). In germline, CDR1 is SGHTA, CDR2 FQGNSA. The V and J ends lost 1 base and 8 bases respectively, with 12 bases between them. CDR3 size: 15 residues. In DNA form, the CDR3 reads TGTGCCAGCAGCTTAGAATGGCAGGGTTATTCACCCCTCCACTTT. Translating it yields CASSLEWQGYSPLHF.

This clonotype was found many times. The chain is built from TRBV6-6 and TRBJ2-1, with 7 positions matching TRBD1. Per germline, CDR1 MNHNY and CDR2 SVGAGI (reference sequence). The trim removed 6 bases at V and 8 bases at J, leaving 4 bases unmatched. This CDR3 comprises 12 residues. The CDR3 reads CASSPRGYEQFF. DNA for the CDR3: TGTGCCAGCAGCCCCAGGGGGTATGAGCAGTTCTTC.

This clonotype was found a few times. The V gene is TRBV2, the J gene TRBJ2-5; 8 bases agree with TRBD1. The germline V gene has CDR1 SNHLY and CDR2 FYNNEI. Unmatched junction bases numbered 7, after V lost 7 bases and J lost 3 bases. The CDR3 is 14 amino acids. CDR3 coding DNA: TGTGCCAGCACCCGGGACAGGACAGAAGAGACCCAGTACTTC. Translating it yields CASTRDRTEETQYF.

This clonotype was counted ten times or more. The chain recombines TRBV19 with TRBJ2-7; D is unclear. CDR3 size: 13 residues. V was cut by 1 base and J by 9 bases, with 13 bases left in between. The germline V gene encodes CDR1 LNHDA and CDR2 SQIVND (reference sequence). The CDR3 nucleotides read TGTGCCAGTAGTATAGCGACCAAGGTGCGGCAGTACTTC. Translation: CASSIATKVRQYF. Combining the CDR3 with reference TRBV19 and TRBJ2-7 gives the whole variable domain DGGITQSPKYLFRKEGQNVTLSCEQNLNHDAMYWYRQDPGQGLRLIYYSQIVNDFQKGDIAEGYSVSREKKESFPLTVTSAQKNPTAFYLCASSIATKVRQYFGPGTRLTVT.

This clonotype was counted many times. This chain joins TRBV5-5 and TRBJ2-2; TRBD1 aligns across 7 bases. Per germline, CDR1 SGHKS and CDR2 YYEKEE (reference sequence). Losses at the gene ends were 5 bases for V and 5 bases for J; bases not matched to a gene: 3. The CDR3 is made up of 13 amino acids. CDR3 nucleotide sequence: TGTGCCAGCAGAGACAGGGATACCGGGGAGCTGTTTTTT. Protein: CASRDRDTGELFF.

The CDR3 nucleotides are TGTGCCAGCATGAAGCCGGGACCCACGTCGGGTGAGCAGTTCTTC. Protein product: CASMKPGPTSGEQFF. J is TRBJ2-1 and V is TRBV6-5, with D perhaps TRBD1 or TRBD2 (5 bases each). Trimming removed 7 bases at V and 9 bases at J, with 22 bases between. Germline V gene sequence: CDR1 MNHEY, CDR2 SVGAGI. This CDR3 comprises 15 residues.

The chain uses TRBV20-1 and TRBJ1-1; D unresolved. Trimming took 3 bases from V and 3 from J, leaving 8 bases between them. Germline V gene sequence: CDR1 DFQATT, CDR2 SNEGSKA (reference sequence). This CDR3 is built from 12 residues. In DNA form, the CDR3 reads TGCAGTGCTAGGCCCGACCACACTGAAGCTTTCTTT. Translating gives CSARPDHTEAFF.

This clonotype was detected many times. This sequence joins TRBV29-1 and TRBJ2-3; D gene unclear. Germline V gene sequence: CDR1 SQVTM, CDR2 ANQGSEA. CDR3 size: 13 residues. V lost 1 base to trimming and J lost 3 bases, with 8 bases between them. CDR3 amino acids: CSVEVSGTDTQYF. The CDR3 DNA reads TGCAGCGTTGAAGTTTCTGGAACAGATACGCAGTATTTT.

The rearrangement uses TRBV27 and TRBJ2-3, with unresolved D. The CDR3 extends over 13 amino acids. The V gene's germline CDR1 is MNHEY and CDR2 SMNVEV (reference sequence). Trimming removed 3 bases from V and 8 bases from J, with 12 bases in between. The CDR3 reads CASSFSRFGTQYF. The CDR3 nucleotides read TGTGCCAGCAGTTTTTCTAGGTTTGGTACGCAGTATTTT.

This chain links TRBV2 with TRBJ2-5; D not resolved. The CDR3 runs 13 residues. CDR1 and CDR2 (germline): SNHLY, FYNNEI. The ends were cut back, 1 base at V and 0 bases at J, with 3 bases in the middle. The CDR3 is CASSEDYQETQYF. The CDR3 DNA reads as TGTGCCAGCAGTGAAGACTACCAAGAGACCCAGTACTTC. The full variable domain, its missing parts supplied by reference TRBV2 and TRBJ2-5, is EPEVTQTPSHQVTQMGQEVILRCVPISNHLYFYWYRQILGQKVEFLVSFYNNEISEKSEIFDDQFSVERPDGSNFTLKIRSTKLEDSAMYFCASSEDYQETQYFGPGTRLLVL.

This clonotype was seen at least ten times. The chain uses TRBV4-1 and TRBJ2-5; no firm D call. Germline CDR1 and CDR2: MGHRA and YSYEKL. V lost 0 bases and J 6 bases, leaving 11 bases between the germline ends. The CDR3 length is 14 residues. CDR3 sequence: CASSQELRWKTQYF. CDR3 coding DNA: TGCGCCAGCAGCCAAGAGCTCAGATGGAAGACCCAGTACTTC.

J is TRBJ1-1 and V is TRBV30, with no clear D. CDR1 GTSNPN and CDR2 SVGIG come from the germline V gene (reference sequence). This CDR3 region has 13 residues. The V and J ends lost 4 bases and 1 base respectively, with 10 bases between them. The DNA for the CDR3 is TGTGCCTGGAATATAGACACGAACACTGAAGCTTTCTTT. It codes for CAWNIDTNTEAFF.

This clonotype was counted many times. In DNA form, the CDR3 reads TGCGCCAGCAGCCAAGGAAGCGGGGACGAGCAGTACTTC. Amino acids: CASSQGSGDEQYF. The gene calls are TRBV4-3 and TRBJ2-7, with TRBD2 matching 7 bases. V shed 1 base, J shed 5 bases, and the junction held 2 bases outside the gene matches. The germline gives CDR1 LGHNA, CDR2 YSLEER. The CDR3 totals 13 residues.

This rearrangement joins TRBV3-1 to TRBJ2-3; D is unclear. V gave up 10 bases and J gave up 8 bases, with 19 bases separating them. This CDR3 comprises 13 residues. CDR1 and CDR2 from the germline V gene are LGHDT and YNNKEL (reference sequence). The CDR3 reads CATTQSGGSTQYF. CDR3 DNA sequence: TGTGCCACCACCCAGTCGGGCGGATCTACGCAGTATTTT.

This clonotype was detected ten times or more. V gene TRBV5-4 combines with J gene TRBJ2-4; no clear D gene. CDR1 SGHNT and CDR2 YYREEE come from the germline V gene (reference sequence). V was cut by 1 base and J by 1 base, with 15 bases left in between. The CDR3 length is 17 residues. For the CDR3, the DNA is TGTGCCAGCAGCTTGAAGTCGGCTGAGAGGGCCAAAAACATTCAGTACTTC. Translated, it gives CASSLKSAERAKNIQYF.

This clonotype was seen repeatedly, ten times or more. J is TRBJ2-5 and V is TRBV5-1; 7 bases are a match to TRBD1. The V gene end was trimmed by 0 bases and the J gene end by 5 bases; junction bases not matched to a gene: 4. The CDR3 covers 14 residues. Germline V gene data show CDR1 as SGHRS and CDR2 as YFSETQ. This chain's CDR3 is CASSLVGRGETQYF. CDR3 sequence (DNA): TGCGCCAGCAGCTTGGTTGGCAGGGGGGAGACCCAGTACTTC. The complete variable domain, with remaining parts taken from reference TRBV5-1 and TRBJ2-5, reads KAGVTQTPRYLIKTRGQQVTLSCSPISGHRSVSWYQQTPGQGLQFLFEYFSETQRNKGNFPGRFSGRQFSNSRSEMNVSTLELGDSALYLCASSLVGRGETQYFGPGTRLLVL.